The 31 T cell receptor beta chains below were found in one sample sequenced in a study of T cell repertoires in cytomegalovirus infection. One entry per CDR3 protein, called by TCRdb with MiXCR from the reads. The data contain about 76,000 distinct CDR3 sequences, around 3.5% of them singletons. The specimen sequenced was PBMCs. The receptors shown here come from a human donor in good health (CMV status not recorded). Some clones in this sample may be carry-over from other donors' samples.

The table lists this clonotype with many counts. The V gene is TRBV20-1, the J gene TRBJ1-1; 7 bases fit TRBD1. Germline V lookup: CDR1 DFQATT, CDR2 SNEGSKA (reference sequence). This CDR3 has 15 amino acids. Trimming removed 6 bases from V and 3 bases from J; junction bases left unmatched: 13. The CDR3 reads CSAVPATGFYTEAFF. Written as DNA, the CDR3 is TGCAGTGCGGTCCCCGCGACAGGGTTTTACACTGAAGCTTTCTTT.

The table lists this clonotype with many counts. This chain connects TRBV7-2 to TRBJ2-7; TRBD1 agrees at 8 bases. After removal of 3 bases from V and 3 bases from J, the junction contained 4 bases not matched to a gene. Looked up from germline, CDR1 is SGHTA and CDR2 is FQGNSA. The CDR3 runs 14 residues. The DNA of the CDR3 is TGTGCCAGCAGCTTGAATACAGGGGGCTACGAGCAGTACTTC. The encoded protein is CASSLNTGGYEQYF. Looking up the rest from reference TRBV7-2 and TRBJ2-7 gives the full variable domain: GAGVSQSPSNKVTEKGKDVELRCDPISGHTALYWYRQSLGQGLEFLIYFQGNSAPDKSGLPSDRFSAERTGGSVSTLTIQRTQQEDSAVYLCASSLNTGGYEQYFGPGTRLTVT.

This clonotype was seen ten or more times. The rearrangement joins TRBV2 to TRBJ1-6; D is unclear. The CDR3 is made up of 15 amino acids. Trimming left V 5 bases short and J 8 bases short, with 16 bases between. Germline V CDR1 and CDR2: SNHLY, FYNNEI. CDR3 coding DNA: TGTGCCAGCAGTCGCGGGATTGGTATTGATTCACCCCTCCACTTT. It is translated as CASSRGIGIDSPLHF.

This clonotype was detected many times. CDR3 protein: CASSLVIASQPQHF. The CDR3 DNA is TGTGCCAGCAGCTTAGTGATCGCGTCGCAGCCCCAGCATTTT. V usage is TRBV7-8 and J usage is TRBJ1-5, with D unresolved. This CDR3 has 14 amino acids. Germline-derived CDR1 and CDR2 are SGHVS and FQNEAQ. Trimming removed 1 base at V and 7 bases at J, with 11 bases between.

This clonotype was observed many times. The chain combines TRBV10-3 with TRBJ1-2; D is unclear. The germline gives CDR1 ENHRY, CDR2 SYGVKD. Between the trimmed V and J ends, which lost 2 bases and 8 bases, there was a span of 12 bases. This CDR3 spans 13 amino acids. The CDR3 sequence is CAISEHSEAGYTF. Here the CDR3 DNA reads TGTGCCATCAGTGAGCACAGCGAGGCGGGCTACACCTTC.

This clonotype was seen ten or more times. This chain joins TRBV5-4 and TRBJ2-1; D remains ambiguous. The length of the CDR3 is 12 residues. Per germline, CDR1 SGHNT and CDR2 YYREEE (reference sequence). Between the trimmed V and J ends, which lost 0 bases and 8 bases, there was a span of 6 bases. CDR3 residues: CASSLDWYEQFF. In DNA, the CDR3 is TGTGCCAGCAGCTTGGATTGGTATGAGCAGTTCTTC.

This clonotype occurred many times. J is TRBJ1-2 and V is TRBV5-4; 7 nucleotides line up with TRBD1. The V and J ends lost 0 bases and 7 bases, in that order; junction bases with no gene match: 6. The germline gives CDR1 SGHNT, CDR2 YYREEE (reference sequence). The CDR3 is 14 residues long. The CDR3 DNA reads TGTGCCAGCAGCTTGGGACAGGGAGGTTCTGGCTACACCTTC. Translation: CASSLGQGGSGYTF.

At least ten counts were recorded for this clonotype. The chain is built from TRBV29-1 and TRBJ1-1; D might be TRBD1 (6 bases). Per the germline V gene, CDR1 is SQVTM and CDR2 is ANQGSEA. The germline V and J ends were trimmed by 7 bases and 3 bases, with 12 bases remaining between them. CDR3 length equals 12 residues. The CDR3 here is CSGMRGDTEAFF. The CDR3 bases are TGCAGCGGGATGAGGGGGGACACTGAAGCTTTCTTT.

The table lists this clonotype with many counts. The rearrangement links TRBV7-4 to TRBJ2-5; D gene uncertain. The CDR3 runs to 10 residues. V shed 4 bases and J shed 7 bases, with 4 bases lying between them. Germline CDR1 is SGHVT and CDR2 is SQSDAQ. The CDR3 region has the DNA TGTGCCAGCAGCTCGGGGACCCAGTACTTC. Amino acids: CASSSGTQYF.

This clonotype has a count of ten or more. The chain carries TRBV2 and TRBJ1-4; maybe TRBD1 (6 bases). Trimming removed 5 bases at V and 6 bases at J, with 13 bases between. The length of the CDR3 is 14 residues. CDR1 SNHLY and CDR2 FYNNEI come from the germline V gene. The CDR3 coding sequence is TGTGCCAGCAGTCGGGGGGCCCTTGATGAAAAACTGTTTTTT. It encodes CASSRGALDEKLFF.

This clonotype has ten or more counts. V usage is TRBV27 and J usage is TRBJ2-7, with 8 bases that match TRBD1. Looked up from germline, CDR1 is MNHEY and CDR2 is SMNVEV (reference sequence). This CDR3 is built from 15 residues. The ends lost 7 bases at V and 6 bases at J; junction bases unmatched: 14. CDR3: CASTLGWTGYLEQYF. The CDR3 nucleotides are TGTGCCAGCACCTTAGGGTGGACAGGGTACCTCGAGCAGTACTTC.

This clonotype was picked up many times. The chain recombines TRBV7-3 with TRBJ2-1, with TRBD2 identical over 9 bases. The CDR3 extends over 16 amino acids. Germline values: CDR1 SGHTA, CDR2 FQGTGA. The ends lost 0 bases at V and 7 bases at J; junction bases unmatched: 7. The CDR3 nucleotides are TGTGCCAGCAGCTTAACTAGCGGGGGTCTTTGGAATGAGCAGTTCTTC. This codes for CASSLTSGGLWNEQFF.

This clonotype was recorded many times. The genes are TRBV20-1 and TRBJ1-5; D gene unclear. The CDR3 loop spans 13 amino acids. Trimming cost V 3 bases and J 4 bases, with 10 bases left between them. From germline, CDR1 is DFQATT and CDR2 SNEGSKA (reference sequence). The CDR3 reads CSARQERNQPQHF. The CDR3 DNA reads as TGCAGTGCTAGGCAAGAGAGGAATCAGCCCCAGCATTTT.

In this sample, this clonotype turned up many times. V and J are TRBV28 and TRBJ1-1; 7 nucleotides agree with TRBD1. V gave up 3 bases and J gave up 4 bases; unmatched junction bases: 8. The CDR3 extends over 15 amino acids. CDR1 is MDHEN, CDR2 SYDVKM, per germline. The CDR3 region has the DNA TGTGCCAGCAGTTTTCTGTGGGGACAGACCACTGAAGCTTTCTTT. It is translated as CASSFLWGQTTEAFF.

The sample holds many counts of this clonotype. V usage is TRBV7-8 and J usage is TRBJ1-5; the match to TRBD1 covers 7 bases. The junction had 12 bases not matched to a gene; V was cut back by 5 bases and J by 5 bases. The CDR3 is 16 residues long. From germline, CDR1 is SGHVS and CDR2 FQNEAQ. The CDR3 DNA sequence: TGTGCCAGCAGCCTCGACCCCAGGGGGACCTATCAGCCCCAGCATTTT. Its protein product is CASSLDPRGTYQPQHF.

This clonotype was detected ten times or more. The chain carries TRBV27 and TRBJ2-1; 7 nucleotides match TRBD1. CDR1 MNHEY and CDR2 SMNVEV come from the germline V gene (reference sequence). V lost 4 bases, J lost 3 bases, and 12 bases stayed unmatched. The CDR3 runs 17 residues. CDR3 sequence: CASSSPGQRGYYNEQFF. DNA for the CDR3: TGTGCCAGCAGTTCCCCGGGACAGCGAGGTTACTACAATGAGCAGTTCTTC.

This clonotype was seen ten or more times. The J gene is TRBJ2-7, the V gene TRBV7-2; 7 bases fit TRBD1. Germline CDR1 is SGHTA and CDR2 is FQGNSA. The V and J ends lost 4 bases and 5 bases, in that order; junction bases with no gene match: 5. The CDR3 spans 13 residues. CDR3 region: CASSYGQDNEQYF. The CDR3 nucleotides are TGTGCCAGCAGCTATGGACAGGACAACGAGCAGTACTTC.

There are many counts of this clonotype. V usage is TRBV20-1 and J usage is TRBJ2-2, with D perhaps being TRBD1 or TRBD2 (7 bases each). There are 15 residues in the CDR3. Germline V gene lookup returns CDR1 DFQATT and CDR2 SNEGSKA (reference sequence). Trimming removed 0 bases at V and 6 bases at J, with 14 bases between. CDR3 DNA sequence: TGCAGTGCTAGAGATGAAGGGAGGGGGCCCGGGGAGCTGTTTTTT. It encodes CSARDEGRGPGELFF.

This clonotype showed up many times. The chain carries TRBV2 and TRBJ1-1; D not certain. The germline gives CDR1 SNHLY, CDR2 FYNNEI. Trimming cost V 10 bases and J 8 bases, with 11 bases left between them. The CDR3 runs 10 residues. CDR3 loop: CATMTTEAFF. The CDR3, as DNA: TGTGCCACCATGACGACAGAAGCTTTCTTT.

This clonotype has a count of ten or more. This chain joins TRBV19 and TRBJ2-2; D is unresolved. This CDR3 comprises 12 residues. Germline V gene data show CDR1 as LNHDA and CDR2 as SQIVND (reference sequence). Between the trimmed V and J ends, which lost 8 bases and 5 bases, there was a span of 9 bases. In DNA, the CDR3 is TGTGCCAGTTCCCGTTCAACCGGGGAGCTGTTTTTT. Encoded protein: CASSRSTGELFF.

The V and J genes are TRBV5-1 and TRBJ2-1, with 7 bases aligning to TRBD2. The CDR3 is 14 amino acids. After removal of 0 bases from V and 9 bases from J, the junction contained 6 bases not matched to a gene. CDR1 is SGHRS and CDR2 is YFSETQ in the germline V gene. CDR3 protein: CASSLDQGGSEQFF. The CDR3 coding sequence is TGCGCCAGCAGCTTGGATCAGGGCGGGAGTGAGCAGTTCTTC.

This clonotype has a count of ten or more. The chain couples TRBV12-3 or TRBV12-4 to TRBJ1-6; D not resolved. The CDR3 extends over 15 amino acids. Deletions cut 3 bases from V and 5 bases from J, with 11 bases between. The chain's CDR3 is CASSFYELDNSPLHF. CDR3 DNA: TGTGCCAGCAGTTTTTATGAACTCGATAATTCACCCCTCCACTTT.

This clonotype showed up many times. The rearrangement joins TRBV7-2 to TRBJ1-2; tentative D call: TRBD1 (5 bases). V was pared by 1 base and J by 4 bases, with 13 bases between. The CDR3 loop spans 15 amino acids. Germline CDR1 SGHTA, CDR2 FQGNSA. CDR3 DNA: TGTGCCAGCAGCTTAGGGTCCGGGGGTGCCTATGGCTACACCTTC. Its translation: CASSLGSGGAYGYTF. The full variable domain, rest sourced from reference TRBV7-2 and TRBJ1-2, is GAGVSQSPSNKVTEKGKDVELRCDPISGHTALYWYRQSLGQGLEFLIYFQGNSAPDKSGLPSDRFSAERTGGSVSTLTIQRTQQEDSAVYLCASSLGSGGAYGYTFGSGTRLTVV.

This clonotype was observed at least ten times. The J gene is TRBJ1-5, the V gene TRBV27; possible D gene TRBD1, 5 bases. Germline CDR1 and CDR2: MNHEY and SMNVEV (reference sequence). This CDR3 spans 14 amino acids. Trimming left V 6 bases short and J 3 bases short, with 12 bases between. The CDR3 sequence is CASSPGGSNQPQHF. CDR3 coding DNA: TGTGCCAGCAGCCCCGGGGGTTCCAATCAGCCCCAGCATTTT.

The table lists this clonotype with many counts. This chain links TRBV7-6 with TRBJ2-5, with D unresolved. This CDR3 has 13 amino acids. Germline CDR1 is SGHVS and CDR2 is FNYEAQ. Trimming cost V 5 bases and J 3 bases, with 10 bases left between them. DNA for the CDR3: TGTGCCAGCAGCATCCAAAAAAAAGAGACCCAGTACTTC. Translating gives CASSIQKKETQYF.

Concerning this clonotype: A much larger clone lies one base from this, so it may be a read error. DNA for the CDR3: TGTGCCTGGTCACAGGGGGTTCTGGGCTACACCTTC. Its protein is CAWSQGVLGYTF. J is TRBJ1-2 and V is TRBV30, with 8 nucleotides matching TRBD1. V lost 5 bases, J lost 8 bases, and 7 bases stayed unmatched. The CDR3 totals 12 residues. Germline CDR1 and CDR2: GTSNPN and SVGIG (reference sequence).

This clonotype was counted at least ten times. The chain couples TRBV28 to TRBJ2-1; 7 nucleotides line up with TRBD1. V lost 6 bases and J lost 5; bases outside the gene matches: 4. The CDR3 consists of 13 residues. Germline CDR1 MDHEN, CDR2 SYDVKM. The CDR3 DNA reads as TGTGCCAGCAGCTTTACAGGGGACAATGAGCAGTTCTTC. Translating gives CASSFTGDNEQFF. Variable domain in full (rest from reference TRBV28 and TRBJ2-1): DVKVTQSSRYLVKRTGEKVFLECVQDMDHENMFWYRQDPGLGLRLIYFSYDVKMKEKGDIPEGYSVSREKKERFSLILESASTNQTSMYLCASSFTGDNEQFFGPGTRLTVL.

This clonotype was detected many times. V is TRBV28 and J is TRBJ2-5, with 8 bases lining up with TRBD2. V trimming: 5 bases; J trimming: 7 bases; junction bases outside the gene matches: 9. The germline CDR1 and CDR2 sequences are MDHEN and SYDVKM. This CDR3 has 14 residues. The CDR3 region has the DNA TGTGCCAGCAGTCCGGGAGGGGAAATCGCGACCCAGTACTTC. Protein sequence: CASSPGGEIATQYF.

This clonotype was observed many times. V and J are TRBV28 and TRBJ2-5, with D perhaps matching TRBD2 (6 bases). Trimming pared 5 bases from V and 5 bases from J, leaving 21 bases between. This CDR3 spans 16 amino acids. Germline V gives CDR1 MDHEN, CDR2 SYDVKM. The CDR3 DNA reads TGTGCCAGCAGTCTACCGGGTAGCGGAATAGGTGAGACCCAGTACTTC. Protein sequence: CASSLPGSGIGETQYF.

This clonotype was recorded at least ten times. V and J are TRBV29-1 and TRBJ2-2; TRBD2 is a possible D gene (5 bases). The V and J ends lost 4 bases and 11 bases respectively, with 20 bases between them. CDR1 is SQVTM, CDR2 ANQGSEA, per germline. The CDR3 runs to 14 residues. This CDR3 reads CSVAMLKDRGELFF. The CDR3 coding sequence is TGCAGCGTTGCGATGTTGAAGGACCGGGGAGAGCTGTTTTTT.

This clonotype was observed at least ten times. This rearrangement joins TRBV7-2 to TRBJ2-1; 13 positions match TRBD2. The junction had 3 bases not matched to a gene; V was cut back by 4 bases and J by 6 bases. Germline V gives CDR1 SGHTA, CDR2 FQGNSA. The CDR3 has 15 residues. The CDR3 spells CASSSLAGGPNEQFF. CDR3 DNA sequence: TGTGCCAGCAGCTCACTAGCGGGGGGGCCCAATGAGCAGTTCTTC.